The 15 T cell receptor beta chains reported below all come from one sample, sequenced in a study of T cell changes during pregnancy in multiple sclerosis. Some clones are missing from TCRdb's copy, which holds only in-frame ones; the method was immunoSEQ multiplex PCR. The table includes roughly 72,000 clones, around 90% detected once. Material: peripheral blood, obtained in the first trimester of pregnancy. The receptor set was obtained from a female donor in good health, enrolled as a control in a pregnancy study.

The chain carries TRBV5-1 and TRBJ2-5; the match to TRBD2 covers 8 bases. The CDR3 has 12 amino acids. J lost 4 bases, V lost 9 bases, and 5 bases had no gene match. The germline V gene has CDR1 SGHRS and CDR2 YFSETQ. The CDR3 DNA sequence: TGCGCCACCTCCGGGGGGGGAGAGACCCAGTACTTC. It yields the protein CATSGGGETQYF.

This clone was recorded once. This chain joins TRBV11-2 and TRBJ2-7; D gene uncertain. CDR1 is SGHAT and CDR2 is FQNNGV in the germline V gene. V shed 4 bases and J shed 3 bases, with 7 bases lying between them. The CDR3 spans 12 residues. CDR3 loop: CASSSLLYEQYF. CDR3 DNA: TGTGCCAGCAGCTCCCTCCTCTACGAGCAGTACTTC.

V and J are TRBV5-1 and TRBJ2-4, with D tentatively TRBD2 (6 bases). Looked up from germline, CDR1 is SGHRS and CDR2 is YFSETQ. This CDR3 is 13 amino acids long. The germline V and J ends were trimmed by 2 bases and 9 bases, with 12 bases remaining between them. CDR3 bases: TGCGCCAGCAGCTTTGAAGGGAGGTCCATTCAGTACTTC. Translation gives CASSFEGRSIQYF.

The chain recombines TRBV27 with TRBJ2-2; 7 bases are a match to TRBD1. The V segment lost 3 bases and the J segment 3 bases; nucleotides outside the gene matches: 10. The germline V gene encodes CDR1 MNHEY and CDR2 SMNVEV (reference sequence). The CDR3 has 17 amino acids. In nucleotides, the CDR3 is TGTGCCAGCAGTTTGGACAATTGGGACAGCGACACCGGGGAGCTGTTTTTT. Protein product: CASSLDNWDSDTGELFF.

The chain joins TRBV5-8 to TRBJ2-5; possible D gene TRBD2, 7 bases. The CDR3 contains 15 residues. Germline values: CDR1 SGHTS, CDR2 YDEGEE. V lost 3 bases to trimming and J lost 5 bases, with 17 bases between them. CDR3 residues: CASSWRGGPGETQYF. In nucleotides, the CDR3 is TGTGCCAGCAGCTGGAGGGGGGGGCCGGGGGAGACCCAGTACTTC.

This clone has just one count. The chain is built from TRBV28 and TRBJ2-1, with D possibly TRBD1 on 7 matching bases. CDR3 size: 15 residues. The V gene's germline CDR1 is MDHEN and CDR2 SYDVKM. V lost 3 bases and J 2 bases, leaving 11 bases between the germline ends. CDR3 nucleotides: TGTGCCAGCAGTTTGGCAGGGGGGCCCTACAATGAGCAGTTCTTC. Translating it yields CASSLAGGPYNEQFF.

This chain connects TRBV6-1 to TRBJ2-2, with TRBD1 matching 7 bases. Trimming took 6 bases from V and 2 from J; bases not matched to a gene: 6. CDR3 length equals 15 residues. The germline V gene encodes CDR1 MNHNS and CDR2 SASEGT. CDR3 region: CASRRDRINTGELFF. The CDR3 DNA is TGTGCCAGCAGGAGGGACAGAATAAACACCGGGGAGCTGTTTTTT.

This chain connects TRBV28 to TRBJ1-1; D gene unclear. Per the germline V gene, CDR1 is MDHEN and CDR2 is SYDVKM. V was clipped by 2 bases and J by 1 base, with 8 bases between them. The CDR3 consists of 14 residues. The CDR3 DNA reads TGTGCCAGCAGTTTACGGGTACAGAACACTGAAGCTTTCTTT. This encodes CASSLRVQNTEAFF. Complete variable domain (other parts from reference TRBV28 and TRBJ1-1): DVKVTQSSRYLVKRTGEKVFLECVQDMDHENMFWYRQDPGLGLRLIYFSYDVKMKEKGDIPEGYSVSREKKERFSLILESASTNQTSMYLCASSLRVQNTEAFFGQGTRLTVV.

CDR3 protein: CASSYTGAPEQYF. The CDR3 DNA reads as TGTGCCAGCAGTTACACTGGAGCTCCCGAGCAGTACTTC. The rearrangement links TRBV6-5 to TRBJ2-7; D gene ambiguous. This CDR3 contains 13 residues. V lost 2 bases and J 6 bases, leaving 11 bases between the germline ends. The germline CDR1 and CDR2 sequences are MNHEY and SVGAGI.

This clone was counted at least ten times. CDR3 protein: CASSYEGTGGRDTQYF. CDR3 nucleotides: TGTGCCAGCAGTTACGAGGGGACAGGGGGCAGGGATACGCAGTATTTT. The chain couples TRBV6-5 to TRBJ2-3; 12 nucleotides agree with TRBD1. The J segment lost 6 bases and the V segment lost 2 bases, leaving 6 bases of the junction unmatched. The CDR3 spans 16 residues. The V gene's germline CDR1 is MNHEY and CDR2 SVGAGI.

The chain recombines TRBV7-2 with TRBJ2-6, with 8 bases identical to TRBD1. The CDR3 consists of 17 residues. The junction had 6 bases not matched to a gene; V was cut back by 4 bases and J by 1 base. Germline V gene data show CDR1 as SGHTA and CDR2 as FQGNSA. The CDR3 DNA sequence: TGTGCCAGCAGCTCGGACAGGGTTGGTTCTGGGGCCAACGTCCTGACTTTC. Protein product: CASSSDRVGSGANVLTF.

V and J are TRBV11-3 and TRBJ1-3, with D possibly matching TRBD1 (5 bases). CDR3 length equals 15 residues. Germline V lookup: CDR1 SGHNT, CDR2 YENEEA. Between the trimmed V and J ends, which lost 5 bases and 0 bases, there was a span of 11 bases. CDR3 protein: CASSPGGDSGNTIYF. CDR3 nucleotides: TGTGCCAGCAGCCCCGGAGGGGACTCTGGAAACACCATATATTTT.

This clone was observed once. The chain joins TRBV2 to TRBJ1-5; no clear D. The CDR3 is 14 amino acids. The germline V gene has CDR1 SNHLY and CDR2 FYNNEI. Trimming took off 4 bases at V and 7 bases at J, with 14 bases between the two ends. The CDR3 spells CASSGMESGQPQHF. The CDR3 region has the DNA TGTGCCAGCAGTGGTATGGAGTCTGGGCAGCCCCAGCATTTT.

This clone was found once. The chain links TRBV30 to TRBJ2-1, with 15 bases lining up with TRBD2. CDR3 length: 14 amino acids. V dropped 3 bases and J dropped 14; count of bases not matched to a gene: 8. CDR1 is GTSNPN and CDR2 is SVGIG in the germline V gene (reference sequence). The CDR3: CAWSPGLAGGGEFF. CDR3 DNA sequence: TGTGCCTGGAGCCCGGGACTAGCGGGAGGAGGGGAGTTCTTC.

V and J are TRBV6-5 and TRBJ2-7; TRBD1 matches at 8 bases. J was trimmed by 2 bases and V by 8 bases; bases with no gene match: 11. Germline V gene sequence: CDR1 MNHEY, CDR2 SVGAGI. The CDR3 runs to 15 residues. CDR3 residues: CASRPDRGTPYEQYF. The CDR3 DNA follows: TGTGCCAGCCGGCCAGACAGGGGAACTCCCTACGAGCAGTACTTC.